The 21 T cell receptor beta chains below were found in one sample sequenced in a study of cytomegalovirus exposure and HLA in healthy donors. The PCR had 60 Vbeta and 13 Jbeta primers. The data were produced by immunoSEQ multiplex PCR, yet TCRdb's version contains in-frame clones alone and is incomplete. The data hold around 150,000 clones, with about 86% observed a single time. What was sequenced was PBMCs. The receptor set was obtained from a woman under 30 in good health and CMV-seronegative.

This clone was observed a single time. V gene TRBV7-2 combines with J gene TRBJ1-2, with a possible D match to TRBD1 (5 bases). V was shortened by 3 bases and J by 8 bases, with 13 bases between the two germline ends. The CDR3 has 13 amino acids. Germline V lookup: CDR1 SGHTA, CDR2 FQGNSA. This CDR3 is CASSFRASVGYTF. DNA of the CDR3: TGTGCCAGCAGCTTCAGGGCTTCGGTCGGCTACACCTTC. Full variable domain (remainder filled in from reference TRBV7-2 and TRBJ1-2): GAGVSQSPSNKVTEKGKDVELRCDPISGHTALYWYRQSLGQGLEFLIYFQGNSAPDKSGLPSDRFSAERTGGSVSTLTIQRTQQEDSAVYLCASSFRASVGYTFGSGTRLTVV.

The chain links TRBV6-5 to TRBJ2-1; 7 bases fit TRBD2. V shed 4 bases, J shed 7 bases, and the junction held 4 bases outside the gene matches. CDR3 size: 13 residues. Germline V gene data show CDR1 as MNHEY and CDR2 as SVGAGI. CDR3 loop: CASSLTSKNEQFF. The CDR3 DNA follows: TGTGCCAGCAGTTTGACTAGCAAGAATGAGCAGTTCTTC.

The gene calls are TRBV7-9 and TRBJ2-7; the D gene is possibly TRBD2 (6 bases). Germline V gene data show CDR1 as SEHNR and CDR2 as FQNEAQ (reference sequence). V shed 5 bases and J shed 6 bases, with 20 bases lying between them. The CDR3 has 15 amino acids. CDR3 loop: CASSEGTAILGEQYF. The CDR3 DNA follows: TGTGCCAGCAGCGAAGGGACTGCCATCCTAGGCGAGCAGTACTTC.

The chain is built from TRBV11-3 and TRBJ1-5; D is uncertain. Trimming took 4 bases from V and 7 from J, leaving 14 bases between them. This CDR3 region has 14 residues. Germline V CDR1 and CDR2: SGHNT, YENEEA. Written as DNA, the CDR3 is TGTGCCAGCAGCTCTAGGTCTCTGACGCAGCCCCAGCATTTT. Protein sequence: CASSSRSLTQPQHF.

The chain is built from TRBV2 and TRBJ2-3, with 9 bases that match TRBD1. Germline V gene lookup returns CDR1 SNHLY and CDR2 FYNNEI. CDR3 size: 14 residues. The J segment lost 7 bases and the V segment lost 5 bases, leaving 7 bases of the junction unmatched. CDR3: CASSPGTGSYTQYF. The CDR3 nucleotides read TGTGCCAGCAGTCCAGGGACAGGGTCATATACGCAGTATTTT.

Note on this clone: The sample holds other DNA sequences that translate to the same CDR3. This sequence joins TRBV2 and TRBJ2-1, with D tentatively TRBD2 (5 bases). Germline loops: CDR1 SNHLY, CDR2 FYNNEI. This CDR3 is built from 15 residues. V was clipped by 0 bases and J by 10 bases, with 16 bases between them. CDR3 loop: CASSEALGLSGEQFF. Here the CDR3 DNA reads TGTGCCAGCAGTGAAGCACTAGGACTTTCCGGGGAGCAGTTCTTC.

This chain uses TRBV10-3 with TRBJ2-7; D is perhaps TRBD2 (5 bases). V lost 0 bases to trimming and J lost 1 base, with 10 bases between them. Germline V gene sequence: CDR1 ENHRY, CDR2 SYGVKD. The CDR3 contains 15 residues. The CDR3 DNA sequence: TGTGCCATCAGTGAGTCCGGGGTAGTGTCCTACGAGCAGTACTTC. The encoded protein is CAISESGVVSYEQYF.

V is TRBV4-2 and J is TRBJ2-7, with D possibly matching TRBD2 (7 bases). The CDR3 loop spans 15 amino acids. Trimming cost V 4 bases and J 4 bases, with 17 bases left between them. Germline assignment: CDR1 LGHNA and CDR2 YNFKEQ. The CDR3, as DNA: TGTGCCAGCAGCCCAGCGGGACAAAGGGTTTACGAGCAGTACTTC. This codes for CASSPAGQRVYEQYF.

This clone came up once. The chain employs TRBV27 and TRBJ1-2; D remains ambiguous. The CDR3 sequence is 14 residues long. Trimming removed 4 bases from V and 4 bases from J, with 13 bases in between. CDR1 and CDR2 (germline): MNHEY, SMNVEV (reference sequence). The DNA for the CDR3 is TGTGCCAGCAGTTCCCCCAGCGATCCCTATGGCTACACCTTC. Its translation: CASSSPSDPYGYTF.

The chain uses TRBV28 and TRBJ2-5; D is possibly TRBD1 (5 bases). The V and J ends lost 4 bases and 6 bases respectively, with 15 bases between them. The CDR3 covers 14 residues. Germline V gene data show CDR1 as MDHEN and CDR2 as SYDVKM. The CDR3 spells CASSSHSGKKTQYF. The CDR3 DNA follows: TGTGCCAGCAGTTCCCATTCAGGGAAGAAGACCCAGTACTTC.

The sample holds a few counts of this clone. J is TRBJ2-5 and V is TRBV27, with D perhaps matching TRBD1 (5 bases). V gave up 5 bases and J gave up 1 base, with 8 bases separating them. CDR1 and CDR2 (germline): MNHEY, SMNVEV (reference sequence). CDR3 length equals 13 residues. Written as DNA, the CDR3 is TGTGCCAGCAGTCCAGGGCTCCAAGAGACCCAGTACTTC. This gives the protein CASSPGLQETQYF.

The chain carries TRBV7-3 and TRBJ2-3, with 9 bases aligning to TRBD2. J gave up 5 bases and V 5 bases, and 11 bases lay outside the gene matches. CDR3 size: 16 residues. CDR1 SGHTA and CDR2 FQGTGA come from the germline V gene. CDR3 sequence: CASSHRGGRAGDTQYF. In nucleotides, the CDR3 is TGTGCCAGCAGCCACCGCGGCGGGAGGGCCGGAGATACGCAGTATTTT.

This chain connects TRBV30 to TRBJ2-3, with D unresolved. Germline CDR1 is GTSNPN and CDR2 is SVGIG (reference sequence). Trimming stripped 2 bases from V and 1 base from J, with 7 bases between. This CDR3 has 13 residues. The CDR3 spells CAWSNPGTDTQYF. The CDR3 nucleotides read TGTGCCTGGAGTAACCCGGGCACAGATACGCAGTATTTT.

The chain recombines TRBV5-4 with TRBJ2-5, with 8 bases lining up with TRBD1. CDR1 and CDR2 from the germline V gene are SGHNT and YYREEE (reference sequence). The junction had 0 bases not matched to a gene; V was cut back by 0 bases and J by 5 bases. The CDR3 is 13 amino acids. The CDR3 region is CASSLGTGETQYF. Here the CDR3 DNA reads TGTGCCAGCAGCTTGGGGACAGGGGAGACCCAGTACTTC.

The chain is built from TRBV12-5 and TRBJ1-4; D call uncertain. The CDR3 totals 15 residues. The germline gives CDR1 LGHNT, CDR2 FRNRAP. Trimming took 6 bases from V and 8 from J, leaving 19 bases between them. The CDR3 bases are TGTGCTAGTGGCGAGACGTTGGAGGTTGAGGAAAAACTGTTTTTT. Its protein is CASGETLEVEEKLFF.

V and J are TRBV7-3 and TRBJ1-1, with D possibly TRBD1 on 5 matching bases. Germline V gives CDR1 SGHTA, CDR2 FQGTGA. V lost 1 base and J 3 bases, leaving 9 bases between the germline ends. There are 14 residues in the CDR3. CDR3 nucleotides: TGTGCCAGCAGCTTAATTGGGGCGGACACTGAAGCTTTCTTT. This sequence encodes CASSLIGADTEAFF.

The CDR3 DNA sequence: TGTGCCAGCAGCGCAGGGACTGCCTTAATCGGAGCTTTCTTT. It codes for CASSAGTALIGAFF. This sequence joins TRBV9 and TRBJ1-1; perhaps TRBD1 as D (5 bases). Trimming shortened V by 3 bases and J by 10 bases, and 19 bases separated the two germline ends. The length of the CDR3 is 14 residues. Germline V gene data show CDR1 as SGDLS and CDR2 as YYNGEE.

V gene TRBV27 combines with J gene TRBJ2-7; D unclear. Germline V CDR1 and CDR2: MNHEY, SMNVEV (reference sequence). V lost 2 bases, J lost 3 bases, and 8 bases lay in between. The CDR3 totals 13 residues. The CDR3 coding sequence is TGTGCCAGCAGTTTACAGAACAGCTACGAGCAGTACTTC. As protein: CASSLQNSYEQYF.

The J gene is TRBJ2-3, the V gene TRBV28, with 9 bases fitting TRBD2. Per the germline V gene, CDR1 is MDHEN and CDR2 is SYDVKM. The CDR3 consists of 16 residues. After removal of 6 bases from V and 4 bases from J, the junction contained 11 bases not matched to a gene. CDR3 nucleotide sequence: TGTGCCAGCAGCTTTAGCGGGGGCGCTACAGCAGATACGCAGTATTTT. This gives the protein CASSFSGGATADTQYF.

J is TRBJ2-7 and V is TRBV28; maybe TRBD1 (5 bases). V lost 2 bases to trimming and J lost 6 bases, with 8 bases between them. Germline values: CDR1 MDHEN, CDR2 SYDVKM. The CDR3 contains 12 residues. The CDR3 loop reads CASSLRGGEQYF. Here the CDR3 DNA reads TGTGCCAGCAGTTTAAGGGGCGGCGAGCAGTACTTC.

This chain connects TRBV2 to TRBJ2-7, with 8 bases aligning to TRBD2. CDR3 length: 14 residues. V dropped 4 bases and J dropped 2; count of bases not matched to a gene: 4. Germline V gives CDR1 SNHLY, CDR2 FYNNEI. The CDR3 DNA reads TGTGCCAGCAGTGGGACTAGCAAGACCTACGAGCAGTACTTC. Protein sequence: CASSGTSKTYEQYF.